A single sample gave rise to the 9 T cell receptor beta chains below, sequenced in a study of blood T cell repertoires in COVID-19. Clones were read by immunoSEQ multiplex PCR, and TCRdb kept only the in-frame ones, dropping some. This table has 100,000 to 150,000 clones, around 81% appearing once. The sample comprised peripheral blood. The receptors were gathered from a man aged 25 to 40 with COVID-19, enrolled during active disease.

This chain connects TRBV12-3 or TRBV12-4 to TRBJ1-2; D perhaps matches TRBD1 (6 bases). Trimming pared 5 bases from V and 11 bases from J, leaving 15 bases between. The CDR3 runs 12 residues. The CDR3 DNA sequence: TGTGCCAGCAGTCTTTCCAGGGGCGAGTACACCTTC. It specifies CASSLSRGEYTF.

The CDR3 sequence is CASRRQGPALGNTIYF. CDR3 coding DNA: TGTGCCAGTAGAAGACAGGGCCCTGCCCTTGGAAACACCATATATTTT. The chain couples TRBV19 to TRBJ1-3; 7 bases are shared with TRBD1. V shed 6 bases and J 3 bases; nucleotides not matched to a gene: 11. The CDR3 is 16 amino acids. The germline CDR1 and CDR2 sequences are LNHDA and SQIVND (reference sequence).

This rearrangement joins TRBV5-3 to TRBJ2-1; D perhaps matches TRBD2 (5 bases). TRBV5-3 is identified as an open reading frame with a role that is uncertain. Trimming stripped 3 bases from V and 7 bases from J, with 14 bases between. CDR3 length equals 14 residues. Here the CDR3 reads CARSSLLRANEQFF. The CDR3 nucleotides are TGTGCCAGAAGCTCCCTGCTGAGGGCAAATGAGCAGTTCTTC.

This rearrangement joins TRBV21-1 to TRBJ2-7; TRBD2 is the table's D call, not checked against the DNA. TRBV21-1 is tagged as a pseudogene. The CDR3 runs to 15 residues. CDR3 DNA sequence: TGTGCCAGCAGCCCCCGGAGTAGTAGCTCCTACGAGCAGTACTTC. It is translated as CASSPRSSSSYEQYF.

V and J are TRBV10-3 and TRBJ2-2; 10 bases fit TRBD2. Unmatched junction bases numbered 4, after V lost 6 bases and J lost 0 bases. CDR3 length: 16 residues. Looked up from germline, CDR1 is ENHRY and CDR2 is SYGVKD. CDR3 DNA sequence: TGTGCCATCAGCCCCAGCGGGGGGGCGAACACCGGGGAGCTGTTTTTT. Encoded protein: CAISPSGGANTGELFF.

This chain uses TRBV5-1 with TRBJ1-4; 8 nucleotides match TRBD1. The CDR3 is 15 residues long. From germline, CDR1 is SGHRS and CDR2 YFSETQ. V lost 1 base and J lost 7; bases outside the gene matches: 6. The DNA for the CDR3 is TGCGCCAGCAGCTTGCTACAGGGGGATGGTGAAAAACTGTTTTTT. It translates to CASSLLQGDGEKLFF.

The genes are TRBV2 and TRBJ1-2, with D unresolved. Looked up from germline, CDR1 is SNHLY and CDR2 is FYNNEI. V lost 4 bases, J lost 0 bases, and 9 bases lay in between. The CDR3 is made up of 14 amino acids. CDR3 residues: CASSVYRSNYGYTF. The CDR3 DNA reads TGTGCCAGCAGTGTTTACAGATCTAACTATGGCTACACCTTC.

The CDR3 sequence is CASSYRGANTEAFF. The CDR3 DNA follows: TGTGCCAGCAGTTACCGGGGGGCGAACACTGAAGCTTTCTTT. This rearrangement joins TRBV28 to TRBJ1-1; weak D call: TRBD1 (6 bases). Trimming left V 4 bases short and J 1 base short, with 10 bases between. Germline values: CDR1 MDHEN, CDR2 SYDVKM. The CDR3 runs 14 residues.

This chain joins TRBV7-9 and TRBJ2-1, with 7 bases matching TRBD2. The germline V gene encodes CDR1 SEHNR and CDR2 FQNEAQ (reference sequence). This CDR3 region has 15 residues. Trimming cost V 1 base and J 6 bases; bases outside gene matches: 6. The CDR3 DNA follows: TGTGCCAGCAGCTTAGTGGCGGGGGATTTCAATGAGCAGTTCTTC. Its translation is CASSLVAGDFNEQFF.